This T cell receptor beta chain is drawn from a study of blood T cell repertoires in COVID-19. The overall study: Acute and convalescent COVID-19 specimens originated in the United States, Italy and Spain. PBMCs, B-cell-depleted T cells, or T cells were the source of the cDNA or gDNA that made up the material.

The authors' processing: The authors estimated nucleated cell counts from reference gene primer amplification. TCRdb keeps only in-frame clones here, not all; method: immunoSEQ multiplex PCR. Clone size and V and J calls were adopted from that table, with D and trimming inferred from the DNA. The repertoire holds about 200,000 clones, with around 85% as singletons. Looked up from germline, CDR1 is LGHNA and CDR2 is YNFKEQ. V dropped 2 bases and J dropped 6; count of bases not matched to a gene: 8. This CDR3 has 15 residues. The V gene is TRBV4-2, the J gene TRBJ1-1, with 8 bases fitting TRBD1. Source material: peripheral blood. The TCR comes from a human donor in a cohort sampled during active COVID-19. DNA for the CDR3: TGTGCCAGCAGCCAACTTTGGGACAGGAAGGCTGAAGCTTTCTTT. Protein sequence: CASSQLWDRKAEAFF.